These T cell receptor beta chains were read from a single sample in a study of T cell responses to AZD1222 COVID-19 vaccine. Libraries were prepared by immunoSEQ multiplex PCR; TCRdb keeps only in-frame clonotypes and omits some of them. This table has approximately 140,000 clones, roughly 93% appearing once. This sample comprised peripheral blood, obtained 28 days after the second AZD1222 dose. All receptors come from an adult who received the AZD1222 COVID-19 vaccine. Both conserved end residues are part of each CDR3. The D gene is left open where the match is weak. Clone size is given for some rows only: seen once, a few or many times, or a class if the clone is expanded.

V	D	J	size	DNA	CDR3
TRBV7-3	TRBD1	TRBJ2-2	.	TGTGCCAGCAGCTGGGGACAGGGCACGACGTTCGCCGGGGAGCTGTTTTTT	CASSWGQGTTFAGELFF
TRBV18	TRBD1	TRBJ1-1	.	TGTGCCAGCTCAACCGACAGGGTCTCTGAAGCTTTCTTT	CASSTDRVSEAFF
TRBV27	.	TRBJ1-2	.	TGTGCCAGCAGTTTATCCGGCCAGATAGCTAACTATGGCTACACCTTC	CASSLSGQIANYGYTF
TRBV4-1	.	TRBJ1-2	once	TGCGCCAGCAGCCAACAACCGCTACTCGCAACCTATGGCTACACCTTC	CASSQQPLLATYGYTF
TRBV19	.	TRBJ1-5	.	TGTGCCAGTAGTAAACAGGGAACCATGTCAAATCAGCCCCAGCATTTT	CASSKQGTMSNQPQHF
TRBV24-1	TRBD1	TRBJ2-3	.	TGTGCCACCAGTGATCCTACGGGACAGGGGGCTGGAGATACGCAGTATTTT	CATSDPTGQGAGDTQYF
TRBV6-5	.	TRBJ1-5	.	TGTGCCTGTTGGGAGTCGAGCAATCAGCCCCAGCATTTT	CACWESSNQPQHF
TRBV7-6	.	TRBJ2-1	once	TGTGCCAGCAGCCATTTGGAGGGGGGTCCTTACAATGAGCAGTTCTTC	CASSHLEGGPYNEQFF
TRBV2	.	TRBJ1-4	.	TGTGCCAGCAGCAGTGAGGTCGGGATAGGGGAAAAACTGTTTTTT	CASSSEVGIGEKLFF
TRBV29-1	.	TRBJ1-2	.	TGCAGCGCGGTGAGGGGATCGGGGTATGGCTACACCTTC	CSAVRGSGYGYTF
TRBV12-5	.	TRBJ2-5	.	TGTGCTAGTGGTTTGGGTGCAGGAGAGACCCAGTACTTC	CASGLGAGETQYF
TRBV6-5	.	TRBJ1-1	once	TGTGCCAGCAGTTACTCGGAAGGAGTGAACACTGAAGCTTTCTTT	CASSYSEGVNTEAFF
TRBV29-1	TRBD2	TRBJ2-2	.	TGCAGCGTTGAAGCCCGGACTAGTACGAACACCGGGGAGCTGTTTTTT	CSVEARTSTNTGELFF
TRBV12-3/TRBV12-4	.	TRBJ1-4	.	TGTGCCAGCGGATACAGGGTTGGAGGAAAACTGTTTTTT	CASGYRVGGKLFF